This T cell receptor (beta chain) was found in a study of cytomegalovirus exposure and HLA in healthy donors. Overall study results and limits: Cytomegalovirus status, reportedly, was diagnosed with high specificity and sensitivity by the classifier. The study flagged roughly 150 TCR beta chains as cytomegalovirus-associated.

Generated by immunoSEQ multiplex PCR, the TCRdb table keeps only in-frame clones and is missing some. The sample comprises some 100,000 clones, about 87% of which are singletons, and 1.5% to 2% rests with the top ten. A word on this clone: Its antigen is not identified.

The sequenced material came from PBMCs. This TCR was recovered from a man between 18 and 29 years old in good health and CMV-seronegative.

CDR3 protein: CSGWTGDDDTQYF. DNA of the CDR3: TGCAGCGGGTGGACAGGGGACGATGATACGCAGTATTTT. This chain joins TRBV29-1 and TRBJ2-3, with 9 nucleotides matching TRBD1. The V gene's germline CDR1 is SQVTM and CDR2 ANQGSEA. Germline trimming cut 7 bases from V and 6 bases from J; bases unmatched to any gene: 8. This CDR3 has 13 residues.